This TCR beta chain comes out of a study of T-cell memory formation after mild COVID-19 (dated by TCRdb to the early 2020s). Turning to the overall study: TCR sequence clusters from the two donors were largely donor specific. Longitudinal TCRalpha and TCRbeta repertoire sequencing tracked T-cell clones expanding and contracting after mild COVID-19 in a couple of donors. The cohort was made up of two young adult volunteers, one female and one male, who were previously healthy.

Study-wide conclusions, independent of this receptor: Only two mild cases were covered by the study, and larger cohorts that include severe cases with pre-infection samples were considered necessary. The detection of some responding clones in pre-infection memory suggests that pre-existing cross-reactive memory T cells joined the SARS-CoV-2 response. Contracting CD4+ clones turned up mainly in the CM and EM memory subsets, whereas EMRA was where CD8+ clones were enriched. Balanced CD4/CD8 phenotypes were observed for clones contracting from day 15 to 85, whereas a bias towards CD4+ was observed for a second wave of clones expanding from day 15 to 37. SARS-CoV-2 specificity of the second-wave clones peaking on day 37 was not confirmed.

Ficoll-Paque density gradient centrifugation was used to isolate PBMCs. The run used an Illumina NovaSeq 6000. TCRalpha and TCRbeta cDNA libraries were constructed by 5'RACE with constant-segment primers, with sample barcodes and unique molecular identifiers being introduced. RNA was extracted from every sample with Trizol reagent. The libraries were amplified in two PCR steps, and the second step added a second sample barcode and Illumina TruSeq adapters. Sequencing of libraries was performed on an Illumina NovaSeq with 2 x 150 bp paired-end reads. The paper's data handling went like this. Reads were demultiplexed and collapsed into UMI-guided consensus sequences with migec v1.2.7. Using mixcr v2.1.11, UMI consensuses were aligned to TRA and TRB V and J templates and then assembled into clonotypes. Clonotypes were classified as expanded or contracted when called significant by both edgeR and NoisET, with noise models trained on biological replicates. edgeR calls used a false discovery rate-adjusted p below 0.01 and a log2 fold-change threshold of 1. As an exploratory analysis of dynamics, PCA with hierarchical clustering was applied to max-normalized trajectories of the 1000 most abundant clonotypes. The CD4 or CD8 phenotype of responding clones was assigned using the separately sequenced CD4+ and CD8+ repertoires. TCRdb's own reprocessing of the public reads used fastp at Q25 and MiXCR and kept productive beta chains. Rows are combined by CDR3 protein, so each entry shows the most common genes and DNA. The V and J calls here are based on TCRdb, not the publication. The sample has some 120,000 distinct CDR3 sequences on record, 17% of them singletons. Approximately 5.2% of the sample goes to the ten largest clones.

From the germline V gene, CDR1 is SGHAT and CDR2 is FQNNGV. Reading from cysteine to phenylalanine, the CDR3 counts 16 amino acids. Only the CDR3 region is kept as DNA, spanning 48 bases read in frame from base 1. V lost 4 bases and J lost 3 bases, and the count of bases not matched to a germline gene is 8. In the case of this clonotype: Its cognate antigen has yet to be identified. No much larger clone exists at a distance of one base, and base qualities are not known.

The sequence came from a man younger than 35 who had mild COVID-19 (a few samples of this study predate the infection). The sample titles of this study are shuffled in the database, so cell type and time point are left out; the donor was told from shared clones. This sequence uses TRBV11-2 and TRBJ2-1, with TRBD2 matching 8 junction bases. Material: PBMCs or a T cell subset sorted from them (not recorded which). The DNA sequence follows: TGTGCCAGCAGCTCAGACAAGCGGGGGAGCTACAATGAGCAGTTCTTC. Its protein is CASSSDKRGSYNEQFF.